The clone carrying this T cell receptor beta chain was found many times. The source of the sample is a study of low-dose radiotherapy and immunotherapy resistance in tumors. Study-wide context: Nivolumab was given to patients as a 240 mg flat dose every two weeks, and ipilimumab at 1 mg/kg every six weeks. Both were delivered intravenously. Aspirin was taken orally by patients at 300 mg daily for four cycles from cycle 1 day 1.

The CDR3 contains 14 residues. Germline-derived CDR1 and CDR2 are SGHVT and SQSDAQ. V gave up 7 bases and J gave up 4 bases, with 17 bases separating them. The time point is: after trial treatment. Treatment meaning: LDRT plus nivolumab, ipilimumab, low-dose cyclophosphamide and aspirin (RACIN trial). Treatment of the donors consisted of nivolumab and ipilimumab (plus aspirin, low-dose cyclophosphamide and low-dose radiotherapy). Both TCRalpha and TCRbeta chains were reverse transcribed with V-gene-specific primers. For amplifying TCRs, the PCR ran for about 19 cycles with Phusion, which was used together with a constant-region primer and the adapter on the V primers. mRNA, after isolation, was amplified by in vitro transcription. TCRdb re-analysed the reads in MiXCR, keeping a single row per CDR3 protein. The data contain tens of thousands of distinct CDR3 sequences, 25% to 30% of them singletons.

The sample consisted of PBMCs, taken after low-dose radiotherapy plus immunotherapy. This sequence originates from a male donor with prostate cancer. The chain employs TRBV7-4 and TRBJ2-7; D remains unclear. The CDR3 sequence is CASTPRGLTYEQYF. The CDR3 DNA reads as TGTGCCAGCACACCGAGAGGTTTGACATACGAGCAGTACTTC.